Reported below is one T cell receptor beta chain. The antigen remains unidentified. With a much larger clone just one base away, this may be a read error. Investigators took RNA and DNA out together from 20-30 mg of unsorted bulk tissue. cDNA specific to TCR beta was made from 450 to 500 ng of total RNA, with a constant-region primer employed for priming. ARM-PCR was slightly modified, and three nested multiplex PCR rounds with it gave rise to the TCR beta libraries. The study ran its first two PCR rounds for nine to eleven cycles each, using TRBV1-TRBV30 forward primers and a C-beta reverse primer. Each CDR3 protein gets one entry after TCRdb re-called the multiplex PCR reads with MiXCR. The data hold some 100,000 distinct CDR3 sequences, with about 63% observed a single time. V was trimmed by 1 base and J by 6 bases, leaving 16 bases between them. The germline V gene has CDR1 PRHDT and CDR2 FYEKMQ (reference sequence). This CDR3 region has 15 residues.

The sample is drawn from a study of tumor-infiltrating lymphocytes in primary liver carcinoma. The wider study: Stage T1-T3 N0M0 tumors measured 4.2 to 10 cm at most. Study conclusions and caveats: Representation across all five tumor regions was limited to only about 8-25% of top clones. The 250 largest clones made up significantly more of tumor than blood repertoires (p = 0.039).

This chain links TRBV13 with TRBJ2-7, with D perhaps TRBD2 (6 bases). Sequenced material: liver tumor tissue from sampling region 2. Indicated subset: tumor region T2, inferior pole. This clonotype was sampled from a woman aged 60-75 years with primary liver carcinoma and hepatitis B virus infection. CDR3 in amino acids: CASSLDPSENREQYF. CDR3 DNA sequence: TGTGCCAGCAGCTTAGATCCTAGCGAGAATCGCGAGCAGTACTTC. The variable domain in full, with the rest retrieved from reference TRBV13 and TRBJ2-7, is AAGVIQSPRHLIKEKRETATLKCYPIPRHDTVYWYQQGPGQDPQFLISFYEKMQSDKGSIPDRFSAQQFSDYHSELNMSSLELGDSALYFCASSLDPSENREQYFGPGTRLTVT.